Listed below are T cell receptor beta chains from one sample, sequenced in a study of T cells in Graves' hyperthyroidism and ophthalmopathy. Using its own MiXCR run on the multiplex PCR reads, TCRdb lists one record per CDR3 protein. The sample carries about 400,000 distinct CDR3 sequences, approximately 13% recorded once. The sample consisted of blood. These receptors all stem from a woman aged 18-29 years with Graves' hyperthyroidism. Both conserved end residues are part of each CDR3. A D gene is named only where the DNA matches it firmly. A row's size may be missing; if present it is once, few, many or a size class.

V,J,D,size,length,CDR3,DNA
TRBV10-1,TRBJ2-2,NA,NA,13,CASSESDTGELFF,TGCGCCAGCAGTGAGTCCGACACCGGGGAGCTGTTTTTT
TRBV5-1,TRBJ1-4,NA,few,15,CASSLGSSHNEKLFF,TGCGCCAGCAGCTTGGGATCCTCCCACAATGAAAAACTGTTTTTT
TRBV6-4,TRBJ2-3,TRBD2,NA,15,CASSDGTSGTDTQYF,TGTGCCAGCAGTGACGGGACTAGCGGCACAGATACGCAGTATTTT
TRBV27,TRBJ2-1,TRBD2,few,15,CASIPSGRDYNEQFF,TGTGCCAGCATACCCAGCGGGAGGGACTACAATGAGCAGTTCTTC
TRBV7-2,TRBJ1-3,NA,few,15,CASSLVEGKENTIYF,TGTGCCAGCAGCTTAGTGGAGGGGAAGGAGAACACCATATATTTT
TRBV6-1,TRBJ1-1,NA,many,13,CASTRTDYTEAFF,TGTGCCAGCACCCGAACAGACTACACTGAAGCTTTCTTT
TRBV7-3,TRBJ2-5,NA,many,13,CASSLGIGETQYF,TGTGCCAGCAGCTTAGGTATCGGGGAGACCCAGTACTTC
TRBV7-2,TRBJ2-3,TRBD2,many,16,CASSLLAGASTDTQYF,TGTGCCAGCAGCTTACTAGCGGGTGCTAGCACAGATACGCAGTATTTT
TRBV20-1,TRBJ1-2,TRBD1,NA,14,CSAKGGDRGNGYTF,TGCAGTGCAAAAGGGGGCGATCGAGGAAATGGCTACACCTTC
TRBV19,TRBJ2-7,NA,NA,13,CASSQEAYYEQYF,TGTGCCAGTAGTCAGGAGGCATACTACGAGCAGTACTTC
TRBV10-3,TRBJ2-7,NA,few,12,CAIAREPYEQYF,TGTGCCATCGCCCGGGAGCCCTACGAGCAGTACTTC
TRBV7-9,TRBJ2-5,TRBD2,many,17,CASSLPRASGRKETQYF,TGTGCCAGCAGCTTACCTCGGGCTAGCGGGAGAAAAGAGACCCAGTACTTC
TRBV4-1,TRBJ2-7,TRBD1,many,15,CASSQEGQGKDEQYF,TGCGCCAGCAGCCAAGAGGGACAGGGGAAGGACGAGCAGTACTTC
TRBV7-8,TRBJ1-5,TRBD1,many,15,CASSTRGGDNQPQHF,TGTGCCAGCAGCACCAGGGGGGGAGACAATCAGCCCCAGCATTTT
TRBV28,TRBJ2-7,NA,many,14,CASSLGALNYEQYF,TGTGCCAGCAGTTTAGGGGCCTTGAACTACGAGCAGTACTTC
TRBV29-1,TRBJ1-3,NA,NA,15,CSVELRGQTGNTIYF,TGCAGCGTTGAGCTCCGGGGGCAAACTGGAAACACCATATATTTT
TRBV27,TRBJ1-5,NA,many,13,CAIGDGINQPQHF,TGTGCCATCGGTGACGGGATCAATCAGCCCCAGCATTTT
TRBV11-2,TRBJ2-5,TRBD2,many,16,CASSPASREGGETQYF,TGTGCCAGCAGTCCTGCGTCCCGGGAGGGCGGGGAGACCCAGTACTTC
TRBV29-1,TRBJ2-2,NA,few,14,CSAGTVPLGGELFF,TGCAGCGCCGGGACTGTACCGCTTGGGGGGGAGCTGTTTTTT
TRBV28,TRBJ2-1,NA,NA,15,CASSLGPHGNNEPFF,TGTGCCAGCAGTTTGGGGCCCCACGGGAACAATGAGCCTTTCTTC
TRBV29-1,TRBJ2-7,TRBD2,many,13,CSVESREPYEQYF,TGCAGCGTTGAATCGCGGGAGCCCTACGAGCAGTACTTC
TRBV19,TRBJ2-4,NA,few,13,CASRDTGEDIQYF,TGTGCCAGTAGAGATACAGGAGAGGACATTCAGTACTTC
TRBV9,TRBJ1-5,NA,few,16,CASSVRFRAANQPQHF,TGTGCCAGCAGCGTAAGGTTCAGGGCAGCGAATCAGCCCCAGCATTTT
TRBV29-1,TRBJ2-7,TRBD1,many,16,CSVSHQPGQSSYEQYF,TGCAGCGTTTCACACCAACCGGGACAGAGCTCCTACGAGCAGTACTTC
TRBV7-2,TRBJ2-3,NA,many,14,CASNLFGSTDTQYF,TGTGCCAGCAACTTATTCGGTAGCACAGATACGCAGTATTTT
TRBV13,TRBJ1-2,NA,many,14,CASGLKGVNYGYTF,TGTGCCAGCGGACTTAAGGGGGTCAACTATGGCTACACCTTC
TRBV30,TRBJ1-2,NA,NA,13,CAWNIVGNYGYTF,TGTGCCTGGAACATCGTCGGGAACTATGGCTACACCTTC
TRBV18,TRBJ2-2,NA,NA,13,CASSPSPTGELFF,TGTGCCAGCTCACCATCACCCACCGGGGAGCTGTTTTTT
TRBV11-2,TRBJ2-7,TRBD2,NA,16,CASSSRLAGGGYEQYF,TGTGCCAGCAGCTCTAGACTAGCGGGAGGCGGATACGAGCAGTACTTC
TRBV29-1,TRBJ2-2,NA,NA,13,CSVLAGGTGELFF,TGCAGCGTCCTCGCGGGCGGGACCGGGGAGCTGTTTTTT
TRBV5-1,TRBJ2-6,TRBD2,NA,20,CASSFNGLAGRSAGANVLTF,TGCGCCAGCAGCTTCAACGGACTAGCGGGACGCTCGGCTGGGGCCAACGTCCTGACTTTC
TRBV12-3/TRBV12-4,TRBJ2-7,TRBD1,many,15,CASSQRTGGLTEQYF,TGTGCCAGCAGCCAACGGACAGGGGGACTCACCGAGCAGTACTTC
TRBV5-1,TRBJ2-5,TRBD2,many,16,CASSLGTSGLGETQYF,TGCGCCAGCAGCTTGGGGACTAGCGGACTCGGGGAGACCCAGTACTTC
TRBV4-2,TRBJ2-5,TRBD2,few,17,CASSRDVAGDGSETQYF,TGTGCCAGCAGCCGCGACGTAGCGGGAGACGGATCAGAGACCCAGTACTTC
TRBV30,TRBJ1-3,NA,NA,14,CAWSGGGAGNTIYF,TGTGCCTGGAGTGGCGGGGGCGCTGGAAACACCATATATTTT
TRBV11-3,TRBJ2-2,TRBD1,many,18,CASSAQTGGNGRIGELFF,TGTGCCAGCAGCGCCCAAACAGGGGGCAATGGGAGAATCGGGGAGCTGTTTTTT
TRBV7-2,TRBJ1-2,NA,many,15,CASSLDSRAGGGYTF,TGTGCCAGCAGCTTAGACAGTAGGGCAGGTGGCGGCTACACCTTC
TRBV7-2,TRBJ2-1,TRBD2,many,15,CASSLEGLAAGEQFF,TGTGCCAGCAGCTTAGAGGGACTAGCGGCTGGTGAGCAGTTCTTC
TRBV7-2,TRBJ1-5,NA,NA,14,CASSQQGINQPQHF,TGTGCCAGCAGCCAACAGGGAATCAATCAGCCCCAGCATTTT
TRBV6-5,TRBJ2-1,NA,few,13,CASNYSQYNEQFF,TGTGCCAGCAATTACTCCCAGTACAATGAGCAGTTCTTC
TRBV5-1,TRBJ2-1,TRBD2,many,15,CASSLEGTRIIKQFF,TGCGCCAGCAGCTTGGAAGGGACTAGGATCATTAAGCAGTTCTTC
TRBV5-1,TRBJ2-7,TRBD1,NA,13,CASSLGGTAEQYF,TGCGCCAGCAGCTTGGGGGGGACAGCCGAGCAGTACTTC